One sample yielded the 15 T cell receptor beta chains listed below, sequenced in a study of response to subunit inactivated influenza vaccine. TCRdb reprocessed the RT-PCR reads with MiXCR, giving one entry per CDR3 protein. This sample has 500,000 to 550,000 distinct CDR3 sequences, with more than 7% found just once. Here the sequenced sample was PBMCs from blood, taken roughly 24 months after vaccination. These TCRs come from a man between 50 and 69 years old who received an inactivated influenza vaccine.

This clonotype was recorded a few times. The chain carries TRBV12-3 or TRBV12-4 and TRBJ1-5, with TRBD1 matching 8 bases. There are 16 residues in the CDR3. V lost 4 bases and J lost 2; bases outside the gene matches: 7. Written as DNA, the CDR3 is TGTGCCAGCAGTTCTCAGGGGGCGATGGGCAATCAGCCCCAGCATTTT. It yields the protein CASSSQGAMGNQPQHF.

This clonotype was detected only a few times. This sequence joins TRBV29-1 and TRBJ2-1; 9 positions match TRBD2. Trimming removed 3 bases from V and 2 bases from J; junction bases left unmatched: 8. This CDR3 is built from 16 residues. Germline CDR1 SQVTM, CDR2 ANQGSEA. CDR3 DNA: TGCAGCGTTGACGGTCTGCGGGAGGGCCCCTACAATGAGCAGTTCTTC. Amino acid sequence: CSVDGLREGPYNEQFF.

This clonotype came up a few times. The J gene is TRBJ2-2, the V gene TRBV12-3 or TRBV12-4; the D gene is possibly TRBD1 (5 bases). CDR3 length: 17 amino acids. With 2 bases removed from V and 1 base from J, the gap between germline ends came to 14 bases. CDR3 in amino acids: CASSLSGWGRNTGELFF. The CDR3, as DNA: TGTGCCAGCAGTTTAAGTGGTTGGGGCCGGAACACCGGGGAGCTGTTTTTT.

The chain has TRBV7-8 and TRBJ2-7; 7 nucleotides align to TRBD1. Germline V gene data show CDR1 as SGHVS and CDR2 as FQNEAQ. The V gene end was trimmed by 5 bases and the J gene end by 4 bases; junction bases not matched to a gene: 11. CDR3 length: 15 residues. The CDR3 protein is CASSPPNRGFYEQYF. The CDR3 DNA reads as TGTGCCAGCAGCCCCCCCAACAGGGGCTTTTACGAGCAGTACTTC.

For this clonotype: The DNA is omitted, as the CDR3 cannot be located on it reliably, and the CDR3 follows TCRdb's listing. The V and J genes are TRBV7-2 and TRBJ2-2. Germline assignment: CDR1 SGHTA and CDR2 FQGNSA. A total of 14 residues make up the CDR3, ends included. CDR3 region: CASSLLMGGELFFF.

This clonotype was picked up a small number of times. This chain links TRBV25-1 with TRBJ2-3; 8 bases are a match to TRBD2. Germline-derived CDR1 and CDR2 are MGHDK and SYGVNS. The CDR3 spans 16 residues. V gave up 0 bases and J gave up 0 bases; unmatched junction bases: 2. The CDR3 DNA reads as TGTGCCAGCAGTGAATACCCTAGCGGGAGCACAGATACGCAGTATTTT. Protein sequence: CASSEYPSGSTDTQYF.

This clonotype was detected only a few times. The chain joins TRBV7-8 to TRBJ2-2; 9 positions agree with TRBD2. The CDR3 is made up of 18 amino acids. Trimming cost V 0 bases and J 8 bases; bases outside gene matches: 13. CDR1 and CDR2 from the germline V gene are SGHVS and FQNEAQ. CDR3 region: CASSLADWGLASKGELFF. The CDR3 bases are TGTGCCAGCAGCTTAGCGGACTGGGGACTAGCCTCTAAGGGGGAGCTGTTTTTT.

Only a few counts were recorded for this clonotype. DNA for the CDR3: TGTGCCACCACCCCTTATCCCGACAGAGCCAGCACAGATACGCAGTATTTT. It encodes CATTPYPDRASTDTQYF. This chain links TRBV24-1 with TRBJ2-3, with D possibly matching TRBD1 (5 bases). The V and J ends lost 8 bases and 0 bases respectively, with 20 bases between them. Per the germline V gene, CDR1 is KGHDR and CDR2 is SFDVKD. The CDR3 runs 17 residues.

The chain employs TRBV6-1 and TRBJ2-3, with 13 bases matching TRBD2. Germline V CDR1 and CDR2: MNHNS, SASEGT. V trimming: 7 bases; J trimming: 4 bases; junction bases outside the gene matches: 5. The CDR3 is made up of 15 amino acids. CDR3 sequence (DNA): TGTGCCAGCAATGGACTAGCGGGAGCAGCAGATACGCAGTATTTT. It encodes CASNGLAGAADTQYF.

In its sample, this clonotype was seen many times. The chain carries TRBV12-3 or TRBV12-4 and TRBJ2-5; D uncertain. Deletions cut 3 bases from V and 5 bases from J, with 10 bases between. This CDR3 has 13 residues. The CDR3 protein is CASSFQLEETQYF. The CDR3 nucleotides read TGTGCCAGCAGTTTTCAACTGGAGGAGACCCAGTACTTC.

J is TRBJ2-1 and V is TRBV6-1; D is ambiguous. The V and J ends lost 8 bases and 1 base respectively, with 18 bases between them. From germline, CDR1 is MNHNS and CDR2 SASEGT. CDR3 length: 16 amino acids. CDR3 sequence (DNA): TGTGCCAGCCGGCCGGGCCAAGGCTATTCCTACAATGAGCAGTTCTTC. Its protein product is CASRPGQGYSYNEQFF.

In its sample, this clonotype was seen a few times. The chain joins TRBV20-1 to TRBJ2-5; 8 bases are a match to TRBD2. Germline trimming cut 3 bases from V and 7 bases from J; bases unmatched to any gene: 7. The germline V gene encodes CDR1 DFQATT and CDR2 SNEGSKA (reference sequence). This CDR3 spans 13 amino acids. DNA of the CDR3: TGCAGTGCTAGCGGGGGGGCCGTTGGGACCCAGTACTTC. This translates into CSASGGAVGTQYF.

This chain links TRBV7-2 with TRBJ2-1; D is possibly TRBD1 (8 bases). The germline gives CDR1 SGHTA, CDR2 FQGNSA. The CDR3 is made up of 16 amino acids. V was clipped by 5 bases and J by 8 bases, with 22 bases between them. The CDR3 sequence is CASSPTGGAIMYEQFF. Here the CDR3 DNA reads TGTGCCAGCAGCCCCACAGGGGGGGCCATTATGTATGAGCAGTTCTTC.

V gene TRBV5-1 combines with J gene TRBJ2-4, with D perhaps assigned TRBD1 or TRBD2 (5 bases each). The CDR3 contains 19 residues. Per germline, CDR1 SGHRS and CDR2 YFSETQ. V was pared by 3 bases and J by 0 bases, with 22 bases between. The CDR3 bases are TGCGCCAGCAGCTCGCGTAGGGACGAAAGCCTTCTAGCCAAAAACATTCAGTACTTC. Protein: CASSSRRDESLLAKNIQYF.

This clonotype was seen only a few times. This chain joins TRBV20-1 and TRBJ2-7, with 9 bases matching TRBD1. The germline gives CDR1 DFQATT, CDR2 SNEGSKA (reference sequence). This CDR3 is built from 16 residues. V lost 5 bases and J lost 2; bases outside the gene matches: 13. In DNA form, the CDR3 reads TGCAGTGCTCGCCCTTACCCTGACAGGGGGACCTACGAGCAGTACTTC. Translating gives CSARPYPDRGTYEQYF.